The 15 T cell receptor beta chains below all came from one sample that was sequenced in a study of control samples from healthy donors and cancer patients. Only in-frame clones appear in the TCRdb table, and some are missing; sequencing was by immunoSEQ multiplex PCR. The table has tens of thousands of clones, roughly 90% seen once; the top ten hold around an eighth. The sequenced sample consisted of blood. Receptors originate from a woman aged 70-85 years in good health.

The CDR3 nucleotides read TGTGCCAGCAGCCCCTCCTTGAGCGGAGTCACAGATACGCAGTATTTT. Translation gives CASSPSLSGVTDTQYF. The chain uses TRBV13 and TRBJ2-3; TRBD2 might be the D (5 bases). CDR3 length equals 16 residues. Germline V gives CDR1 PRHDT, CDR2 FYEKMQ (reference sequence). Trimming stripped 5 bases from V and 2 bases from J, with 17 bases between.

The CDR3 region is CASSYGVSTNEQFF. CDR3 sequence (DNA): TGTGCCAGCAGTTACGGTGTTTCGACCAATGAGCAGTTCTTC. This rearrangement joins TRBV6-2 or TRBV6-3 to TRBJ2-1; the D is unclear. The CDR3 extends over 14 amino acids. The V gene's germline CDR1 is MNHEY and CDR2 SVGEGT. V lost 2 bases to trimming and J lost 6 bases, with 11 bases between them.

The chain links TRBV4-2 to TRBJ1-4; D gene uncertain. The CDR3 runs 15 residues. CDR1 and CDR2 from the germline V gene are LGHNA and YNFKEQ. Trimming took 4 bases from V and 8 from J, leaving 17 bases between them. The CDR3 reads CASSPPQRVGEKLFF. Written as DNA, the CDR3 is TGTGCCAGCAGCCCCCCCCAGCGGGTTGGCGAAAAACTGTTTTTT.

The chain is built from TRBV5-6 and TRBJ1-2, with 7 bases aligning to TRBD1. The J segment lost 5 bases and the V segment lost 7 bases, leaving 8 bases of the junction unmatched. The CDR3 is made up of 13 amino acids. The V gene's germline CDR1 is SGHDT and CDR2 YYEEEE. The CDR3, as DNA: TGTGCCAGCCACGACAGGGCCTTTTATGGCTACACCTTC. Protein product: CASHDRAFYGYTF.

This clone was picked up one time. V gene TRBV14 combines with J gene TRBJ1-1, with a tentative D call TRBD1 (5 bases). Trimming took off 5 bases at V and 1 base at J, with 14 bases between the two ends. CDR3 size: 15 residues. CDR1 is SGHDN, CDR2 FVKESK, per germline. In DNA, the CDR3 is TGTGCCAGCAGCTGGGACCTCGGGAGGAACACTGAAGCTTTCTTT. Its translation is CASSWDLGRNTEAFF. The variable domain in full, with the rest retrieved from reference TRBV14 and TRBJ1-1, is EAGVTQFPSHSVIEKGQTVTLRCDPISGHDNLYWYRRVMGKEIKFLLHFVKESKQDESGMPNNRFLAERTGGTYSTLKVQPAELEDSGVYFCASSWDLGRNTEAFFGQGTRLTVV.

The chain has TRBV19 and TRBJ1-6, with D possibly TRBD1 on 6 matching bases. Germline lookup yields CDR1 LNHDA and CDR2 SQIVND (reference sequence). The V gene lost 5 bases and the J gene lost 16 bases, with 12 bases spanning the gap. The CDR3 length is 11 residues. The CDR3 loop is CASSLGTNLHF. Written as DNA, the CDR3 is TGTGCCAGTAGTCTCGGGACAAATCTCCACTTT. The full variable domain, with the rest looked up from reference TRBV19 and TRBJ1-6, is DGGITQSPKYLFRKEGQNVTLSCEQNLNHDAMYWYRQDPGQGLRLIYYSQIVNDFQKGDIAEGYSVSREKKESFPLTVTSAQKNPTAFYLCASSLGTNLHFGNGTRLTVT.

This clone was counted a few times. V gene TRBV29-1 combines with J gene TRBJ1-2; D may be TRBD1 (5 bases). Trimming removed 3 bases from V and 4 bases from J, with 9 bases in between. The CDR3 extends over 12 amino acids. In germline, CDR1 is SQVTM, CDR2 ANQGSEA. DNA for the CDR3: TGCAGCGTTGACTCAGGGCCCTATGGCTACACCTTC. It encodes CSVDSGPYGYTF.

The rearrangement links TRBV9 to TRBJ1-6; D gene uncertain. The CDR3 consists of 16 residues. CDR1 is SGDLS, CDR2 YYNGEE, per germline. V lost 3 bases and J 14 bases, leaving 24 bases between the germline ends. In DNA form, the CDR3 reads TGTGCCAGCAGCGCCTCTGGACTTTTCATGGTTCCGGCCCTCCACTTT. Its translation: CASSASGLFMVPALHF.

The genes are TRBV2 and TRBJ2-3; tentative D call: TRBD2 (6 bases). The V and J ends lost 4 bases and 3 bases respectively, with 14 bases between them. The CDR3 length is 15 residues. Germline CDR1 is SNHLY and CDR2 is FYNNEI. CDR3 in DNA: TGTGCCAGCAGTGTGTCGGGGGTCAGGACAGATACGCAGTATTTT. This sequence encodes CASSVSGVRTDTQYF.

The chain has TRBV5-6 and TRBJ2-7; D remains ambiguous. Per the germline V gene, CDR1 is SGHDT and CDR2 is YYEEEE. V shed 5 bases and J shed 0 bases, with 15 bases lying between them. The CDR3 runs 15 residues. The CDR3 here is CASSPGQSSSYEQYF. For the CDR3, the DNA is TGTGCCAGCAGTCCCGGGCAATCGAGCTCCTACGAGCAGTACTTC.

The rearrangement uses TRBV7-9 and TRBJ2-6; D is possibly TRBD2 (6 bases). V was clipped by 2 bases and J by 2 bases, with 7 bases between them. The CDR3 length is 15 residues. CDR1 and CDR2 from the germline V gene are SEHNR and FQNEAQ (reference sequence). CDR3 DNA sequence: TGTGCCAGCAGCTTATGGGGGGCTGGGGCCAACGTCCTGACTTTC. The encoded protein is CASSLWGAGANVLTF.

The genes are TRBV14 and TRBJ1-2; D unresolved. There are 11 residues in the CDR3. Germline CDR1 is SGHDN and CDR2 is FVKESK. V lost 0 bases to trimming and J lost 8 bases, with 4 bases between them. For the CDR3, the DNA is TGTGCCAGCAGCCAAGAGGGCGGCTACACCTTC. This gives the protein CASSQEGGYTF. The full variable domain, completed using reference TRBV14 and TRBJ1-2, is EAGVTQFPSHSVIEKGQTVTLRCDPISGHDNLYWYRRVMGKEIKFLLHFVKESKQDESGMPNNRFLAERTGGTYSTLKVQPAELEDSGVYFCASSQEGGYTFGSGTRLTVV.

The chain has TRBV2 and TRBJ1-5, with 8 bases lining up with TRBD1. Per the germline V gene, CDR1 is SNHLY and CDR2 is FYNNEI. V trimming: 2 bases; J trimming: 5 bases; junction bases outside the gene matches: 2. CDR3 size: 14 residues. The CDR3 DNA follows: TGTGCCAGCAGTGAACCGGACAGGGATCAGCCCCAGCATTTT. It translates to CASSEPDRDQPQHF.

V usage is TRBV7-4 and J usage is TRBJ2-1; 10 nucleotides align to TRBD2. The CDR3 totals 17 residues. Germline-derived CDR1 and CDR2 are SGHVT and SQSDAQ. V lost 5 bases, J lost 4 bases, and 11 bases stayed unmatched. The CDR3, as DNA: TGTGCCAGCAGCCCCGCCTGGGGACTAGCGCGATACAATGAGCAGTTCTTC. It specifies CASSPAWGLARYNEQFF. Filled out from reference TRBV7-4 and TRBJ2-1, the complete variable domain reads GAGVSQSPRYKVAKRGRDVALRCDSISGHVTLYWYRQTLGQGSEVLTYSQSDAQRDKSGRPSGRFSAERPERSVSTLKIQRTEQGDSAVYLCASSPAWGLARYNEQFFGPGTRLTVL.

This clone was seen once. The chain combines TRBV5-1 with TRBJ1-1; D might be TRBD1 (6 bases). The CDR3 length is 16 residues. Trimming removed 0 bases at V and 7 bases at J, with 19 bases between. The germline CDR1 and CDR2 sequences are SGHRS and YFSETQ. CDR3 sequence (DNA): TGCGCCAGCAGCTTGGCCGTTACAGGGCCCGGGATTGAAGCTTTCTTT. As protein: CASSLAVTGPGIEAFF.